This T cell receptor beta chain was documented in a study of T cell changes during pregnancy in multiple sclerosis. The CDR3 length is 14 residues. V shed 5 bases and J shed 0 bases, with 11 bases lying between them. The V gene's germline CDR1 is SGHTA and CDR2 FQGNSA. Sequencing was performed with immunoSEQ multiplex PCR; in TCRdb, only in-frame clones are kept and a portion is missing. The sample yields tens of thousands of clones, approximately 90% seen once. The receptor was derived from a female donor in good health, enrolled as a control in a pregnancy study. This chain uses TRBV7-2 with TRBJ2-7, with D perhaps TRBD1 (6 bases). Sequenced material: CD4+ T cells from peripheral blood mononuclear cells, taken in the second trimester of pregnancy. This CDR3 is CASSPRQASYEQYF. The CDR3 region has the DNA TGTGCCAGCAGCCCCCGACAGGCCTCCTACGAGCAGTACTTC.